The rows below give T cell receptor beta chains drawn from one sample of a study of blood T cell repertoires in COVID-19. The data were produced by immunoSEQ multiplex PCR, yet TCRdb's version contains in-frame clones alone and is incomplete. The table has 15,000 to 20,000 clones, approximately 80% seen once. Sequenced sample: peripheral blood. The source of these receptors is a human donor in a cohort sampled during active COVID-19. Both conserved end residues are part of each CDR3. A D gene is named only where the DNA matches it firmly. The size of a clone is reported for some rows only, either as once, few or many, or as a class for expanded clones.

D,V,size,J,CDR3,DNA
-,TRBV6-4,-,TRBJ2-3,CASSDSGGLGDTQYF,TGTGCCAGCAGTGACTCAGGAGGACTGGGGGATACGCAGTATTTT
-,TRBV9,-,TRBJ1-3,CASGGASSGNTIYF,TGTGCCAGCGGAGGGGCTTCCTCTGGAAACACCATATATTTT
TRBD1,TRBV19,few,TRBJ2-2,CASSMWTGFYTGELFF,TGTGCCAGTAGTATGTGGACAGGGTTTTACACCGGGGAGCTGTTTTTT
-,TRBV5-5,-,TRBJ1-1,CASSFGLTEAFF,TGTGCCAGCAGCTTCGGACTCACTGAAGCTTTCTTT
-,TRBV6-2/TRBV6-3,-,TRBJ1-2,CASSYGGASGYTF,TGTGCCAGCAGTTATGGGGGCGCGTCGGGCTACACCTTC
-,TRBV5-8,-,TRBJ1-3,CASSYLRGAVGNTIYF,TGTGCCAGCAGCTATCTTCGGGGGGCTGTCGGAAACACCATATATTTT
-,TRBV5-1,few,TRBJ2-7,CASSLESSGYEQYF,TGCGCCAGCAGCTTGGAGAGTAGCGGCTACGAGCAGTACTTC
TRBD2,TRBV3-1/TRBV3-2,-,TRBJ2-3,CASSDLAGGWVTQYF,TGTGCCAGCAGCGATCTAGCGGGGGGTTGGGTTACGCAGTATTTT
-,TRBV4-1,-,TRBJ1-5,CASSQLTRGPRSQPQHF,TGCGCCAGCAGCCAACTCACCCGGGGTCCGAGGAGTCAGCCCCAGCATTTT
-,TRBV5-1,-,TRBJ2-2,CASSLAPGASTGELFF,TGCGCCAGCAGCTTGGCCCCGGGAGCGAGCACCGGGGAGCTGTTTTTT
TRBD1,TRBV10-1,once,TRBJ2-2,CASKGYTTTGTGITGELFF,TGCGCCAGCAAGGGGTACACAACAACCGGGACAGGGATCACCGGGGAGCTGTTTTTT
-,TRBV6-1,-,TRBJ1-1,CASSDLLRGTEAFF,TGTGCCAGCAGTGATCTACTCCGGGGAACTGAAGCTTTCTTT
-,TRBV19,-,TRBJ2-2,CASRPSLGGRNTGELFF,TGTGCCAGTAGACCCTCTTTGGGGGGACGAAACACCGGGGAGCTGTTTTTT
TRBD1,TRBV18,-,TRBJ2-7,CASSPRGTGGYEQYF,TGTGCCAGCTCACCACGTGGGACAGGGGGCTACGAGCAGTACTTC
-,TRBV6-5,-,TRBJ1-5,CASSRLQGSGQPQHF,TGTGCCAGCAGTAGATTACAGGGTTCGGGCCAGCCCCAGCATTTT
-,TRBV7-8,once,TRBJ1-5,CASSPRGLGDTFMNQPQHF,TGTGCCAGCAGCCCCCGTGGGTTAGGGGACACCTTTATGAATCAGCCCCAGCATTTT
TRBD2,TRBV10-3,-,TRBJ2-1,CAISESPLLAGGVNEQFF,TGTGCCATCAGTGAGTCGCCCCTTCTAGCGGGAGGAGTCAATGAGCAGTTCTTC
-,TRBV28,-,TRBJ2-3,CASTADSTDTQYF,TGTGCCAGCACAGCGGATAGCACAGATACGCAGTATTTT
TRBD1,TRBV2,-,TRBJ2-7,CASTGDSRQQYF,TGTGCCAGCACTGGGGACAGCCGGCAGCAGTACTTC
-,TRBV5-5,-,TRBJ1-2,CASSLSLGDYGYTF,TGTGCCAGCAGCCTCTCTCTAGGAGACTATGGCTACACCTTC
TRBD1,TRBV11-2,-,TRBJ1-4,CASSISRGPVGNEKLFF,TGTGCCAGCAGTATATCAAGGGGGCCCGTAGGTAATGAAAAACTGTTTTTT
TRBD1,TRBV19,-,TRBJ2-1,CASSIVVGDRGNRPYNEQFF,TGTGCCAGTAGTATAGTAGTAGGGGACAGGGGTAATCGACCCTACAATGAGCAGTTCTTC
-,TRBV6-6,-,TRBJ1-6,CASSYPEDNSPLHF,TGTGCCAGCAGTTACCCAGAGGATAATTCACCCCTCCACTTT
TRBD1,TRBV19,-,TRBJ2-2,CASTRQGVGELFF,TGTGCCAGTACCCGACAGGGCGTCGGGGAGCTGTTTTTT
TRBD2,TRBV7-3,-,TRBJ2-7,CASSPLAGPLGEQYF,TGTGCCAGCAGCCCACTAGCGGGACCTCTCGGGGAGCAGTACTTC
TRBD2,TRBV10-2,-,TRBJ2-7,CASSVLAGLSSYEQYF,TGCGCCAGCAGTGTGTTAGCGGGTCTAAGCTCCTACGAGCAGTACTTC
TRBD2,TRBV11-3,-,TRBJ2-2,CASSAGGPSFTGELFF,TGTGCCAGCAGCGCGGGAGGGCCGTCGTTCACCGGGGAGCTGTTTTTT
-,TRBV11-3,-,TRBJ2-1,CASSLGLSSYNEQFF,TGTGCCAGCAGCTTGGGGCTGAGCTCCTACAATGAGCAGTTCTTC
TRBD2,TRBV7-2,-,TRBJ2-7,CASSLDRGSYEQYF,TGTGCCAGCAGCTTAGATCGCGGGAGCTACGAGCAGTACTTC
-,TRBV3-1/TRBV3-2,-,TRBJ2-7,CASSRNDRFHEQYF,TGTGCCAGCAGCCGAAATGACAGGTTTCACGAGCAGTACTTC
TRBD1,TRBV11-2,-,TRBJ1-1,CASSLGTGGWGGTEAFF,TGTGCCAGCAGCTTAGGCACAGGGGGCTGGGGAGGCACTGAAGCTTTCTTT
-,TRBV27,-,TRBJ1-5,CASSSWEGHQPQHF,TGTGCCAGCAGTTCCTGGGAGGGTCATCAGCCCCAGCATTTT
-,TRBV2,-,TRBJ2-7,CASSEPFTSEQYF,TGTGCCAGCAGTGAACCTTTTACGAGCGAGCAGTACTTC
-,TRBV3-1/TRBV3-2,once,TRBJ2-2,CASQGLTGELFF,TGTGCCAGCCAGGGTTTGACCGGGGAGCTGTTTTTT
TRBD1,TRBV7-2,-,TRBJ2-7,CASSYWTGGYEQYF,TGTGCCAGCAGCTACTGGACAGGGGGCTACGAGCAGTACTTC
TRBD2,TRBV7-2,-,TRBJ2-1,CASSLISGGREDEQFF,TGTGCCAGCAGCTTAATTTCGGGAGGGCGCGAGGATGAGCAGTTCTTC
TRBD2,TRBV4-3,once,TRBJ2-5,CASSQDLAGVQETQYF,TGCGCCAGCAGCCAAGATCTCGCGGGGGTCCAAGAGACCCAGTACTTC
-,TRBV28,once,TRBJ2-2,CASISASFTGELFF,TGTGCCAGCATCTCAGCTAGCTTCACCGGGGAGCTGTTTTTT
-,TRBV19,-,TRBJ1-3,CASTTSERVSNGNTIYF,TGTGCCAGTACCACCTCGGAGAGGGTAAGTAATGGAAACACCATATATTTT
-,TRBV20-1,-,TRBJ2-7,CSAPDSYEQYF,TGCAGTGCTCCGGACAGCTACGAGCAGTACTTC
TRBD1,TRBV29-1,-,TRBJ2-1,CSEVGTGSNNEQFF,TGCAGCGAGGTCGGGACAGGATCGAACAATGAGCAGTTCTTC
TRBD1,TRBV7-7,once,TRBJ2-6,CASSLGTGEGANVLTF,TGTGCCAGCAGCTTAGGGACAGGGGAAGGGGCCAACGTCCTGACTTTC
-,TRBV6-5,-,TRBJ1-5,CASRDYVAPQHF,TGTGCCAGCCGGGACTACGTTGCGCCCCAGCATTTT
-,TRBV5-1,-,TRBJ2-7,CASSLFGGGEQYF,TGCGCCAGCAGCTTGTTTGGGGGAGGAGAGCAGTACTTC
TRBD1,TRBV4-1,once,TRBJ2-1,CASSHQGDLSSDEQFF,TGCGCCAGCAGCCACCAGGGGGACCTATCTTCGGATGAGCAGTTCTTC